This passage covers 16 T cell receptor beta chains from one sample sequenced in a study of blood T cells in healthy people across ages. It was with a sample-barcoded 5' primer and a J-beta primer mix that a second PCR of about 6 to 12 cycles was run. In TCRdb, the 5' RACE reads were re-called with MiXCR into one record per CDR3 protein. The profile covers 1.5 million to 2 million distinct CDR3 sequences, with 28% appearing a single time and about 7.7% taken by the ten largest. Sequencing was performed on blood. The receptors here all came from a woman in her 30s in good health.

This clonotype was seen only a few times. The chain couples TRBV28 to TRBJ2-2, with D possibly being TRBD1 (6 bases). This CDR3 contains 17 residues. V lost 5 bases and J lost 1, with 17 bases in between. The germline V gene encodes CDR1 MDHEN and CDR2 SYDVKM. For the CDR3, the DNA is TGTGCCAGCAGTCCGTCGTCGGGACACAGGAACACCGGGGAGCTGTTTTTT. It codes for CASSPSSGHRNTGELFF. Supplemented by reference TRBV28 and TRBJ2-2, the full variable domain reads DVKVTQSSRYLVKRTGEKVFLECVQDMDHENMFWYRQDPGLGLRLIYFSYDVKMKEKGDIPEGYSVSREKKERFSLILESASTNQTSMYLCASSPSSGHRNTGELFFGEGSRLTVL.

This clonotype was counted between two and nine times. The chain combines TRBV20-1 with TRBJ2-5; 8 positions agree with TRBD1. Germline CDR1 reads DFQATT; CDR2 reads SNEGSKA (reference sequence). V trimming: 6 bases; J trimming: 5 bases; junction bases outside the gene matches: 8. The CDR3 has 13 residues. The CDR3 reads CSAFRGLRETQYF. The DNA of the CDR3 is TGCAGTGCCTTCAGGGGGCTAAGGGAGACCCAGTACTTC.

The rearrangement joins TRBV7-2 to TRBJ2-5, with D possibly matching TRBD1 (6 bases). CDR1 and CDR2 (germline): SGHTA, FQGNSA. This CDR3 region has 15 residues. Trimming cost V 2 bases and J 1 base, with 11 bases left between them. The CDR3 reads CASSLSWGPQETQYF. The CDR3 bases are TGTGCCAGCAGCTTATCTTGGGGGCCCCAAGAGACCCAGTACTTC.

V and J are TRBV20-1 and TRBJ2-7; 7 bases line up with TRBD1. The better agreement between TRBJ2-5 and the DNA end casts doubt on the J call. Germline V CDR1 and CDR2: DFQATT, SNEGSKA (reference sequence). CDR3 length: 15 amino acids. The CDR3 DNA follows: TGCAGTGCTAGTCCCAGAGGGGGCGATATGGAGACCCAGTACTTC. It yields the protein CSASPRGGDMETQYF.

The V and J genes are TRBV10-2 and TRBJ1-1; 7 bases are a match to TRBD1. Germline CDR1 reads WSHSY; CDR2 reads SAAADI. The CDR3 runs to 15 residues. The V and J ends lost 3 bases and 2 bases, in that order; junction bases with no gene match: 6. CDR3 sequence reads: CASSEGTDLNTEAFF. The DNA for the CDR3 is TGCGCCAGCAGTGAAGGGACAGACTTAAACACTGAAGCTTTCTTT.

The J gene is TRBJ2-5, the V gene TRBV5-5; D ambiguous. Trimming left V 5 bases short and J 4 bases short, with 6 bases between. The germline V gene encodes CDR1 SGHKS and CDR2 YYEKEE (reference sequence). CDR3 length equals 11 residues. The CDR3: CASRLPETQYF. The DNA of the CDR3 is TGTGCCAGCAGGCTCCCAGAGACCCAGTACTTC.

This clonotype was seen many times. V and J are TRBV29-1 and TRBJ2-7, with D tentatively TRBD1 (5 bases). The V end was cut by 0 bases, the J end by 3 bases, with 12 bases between. Germline lookup yields CDR1 SQVTM and CDR2 ANQGSEA. This CDR3 has 14 residues. CDR3 residues: CSVEEQEAIYEQYF. In nucleotides, the CDR3 is TGCAGCGTTGAAGAACAGGAAGCAATCTACGAGCAGTACTTC.

Only a few counts were recorded for this clonotype. This chain links TRBV2 with TRBJ1-3; maybe TRBD1 (5 bases). The germline V gene encodes CDR1 SNHLY and CDR2 FYNNEI. Trimming removed 4 bases at V and 2 bases at J, with 12 bases between. This CDR3 spans 15 amino acids. This CDR3 reads CASSGSRGTGNTIYF. The CDR3 nucleotides read TGTGCCAGCAGTGGCTCTAGGGGAACTGGAAACACCATATATTTT.

This sequence joins TRBV7-9 and TRBJ1-1, with D maybe TRBD1 (5 bases). The V gene's germline CDR1 is SEHNR and CDR2 FQNEAQ (reference sequence). Trimming removed 8 bases at V and 1 base at J, with 14 bases between. This CDR3 is built from 14 residues. CDR3 loop: CASQQGEANTEAFF. The CDR3 DNA is TGTGCCAGCCAACAAGGGGAGGCGAACACTGAAGCTTTCTTT.

This clonotype was counted only a few times. This sequence joins TRBV6-2 or TRBV6-3 and TRBJ2-7; tentative D call: TRBD1 (5 bases). Germline CDR1 reads MNHEY; CDR2 reads SVGEGT. The CDR3 runs to 13 residues. Trimming left V 7 bases short and J 3 bases short, with 13 bases between. Here the CDR3 reads CASKADTHYEQYF. In DNA form, the CDR3 reads TGTGCCAGCAAGGCGGACACCCACTACGAGCAGTACTTC.

This chain joins TRBV2 and TRBJ2-5; the D gene is possibly TRBD2 (6 bases). Deletions cut 0 bases from V and 1 base from J, with 12 bases between. The CDR3 totals 16 residues. The V gene's germline CDR1 is SNHLY and CDR2 FYNNEI. The CDR3 DNA sequence: TGTGCCAGCAGTGAAGCTAGGCGGGACGGCCAAGAGACCCAGTACTTC. It encodes CASSEARRDGQETQYF.

To note about this clonotype: This may arise from a read error, as a much more abundant clone is one base away. Here the CDR3 omits its conserved ending phenylalanine or tryptophan, so a read error is the likely source. The chain carries TRBV20-1 and TRBJ2-7; 9 nucleotides agree with TRBD1. The germline V gene encodes CDR1 DFQATT and CDR2 SNEGSKA (reference sequence). Losses at the gene ends were 2 bases for V and 3 bases for J; bases not matched to a gene: 5. The CDR3 spans 14 residues. The CDR3 loop is CSARRQDRGYEQYY. In nucleotides, the CDR3 is TGCAGTGCTAGACGGCAGGACAGGGGCTACGAGCAGTACTAC.

This clonotype was detected ten times or more. The chain employs TRBV29-1 and TRBJ2-3; D is perhaps TRBD1 (6 bases). Trimming took off 1 base at V and 6 bases at J, with 14 bases between the two ends. Germline V lookup: CDR1 SQVTM, CDR2 ANQGSEA. The CDR3 contains 14 residues. In nucleotides, the CDR3 is TGCAGCGTTGAAGCGACAGGCGTCTCGGATACGCAGTATTTT. It specifies CSVEATGVSDTQYF.

The gene calls are TRBV6-1 and TRBJ1-2, with TRBD1 as a possible D gene (6 bases). The CDR3 loop spans 14 amino acids. V was shortened by 6 bases and J by 5 bases, with 16 bases between the two germline ends. Germline loops: CDR1 MNHNS, CDR2 SASEGT. CDR3 in DNA: TGTGCCAGCAGGGATCTGGGGGCTAGGTATGGCTACACCTTC. Encoded protein: CASRDLGARYGYTF.

This clonotype was observed a single time. The chain links TRBV30 to TRBJ1-2, with 7 bases fitting TRBD1. Germline V CDR1 and CDR2: GTSNPN, SVGIG (reference sequence). J was trimmed by 4 bases and V by 4 bases; bases with no gene match: 6. The CDR3 runs to 13 residues. The CDR3 protein is CAWNKGQSYGYTF. The CDR3, as DNA: TGTGCCTGGAATAAGGGACAGAGCTATGGCTACACCTTC.

This clonotype was observed a handful of times. V and J are TRBV14 and TRBJ2-1; 9 nucleotides match TRBD1. CDR3 size: 16 residues. V trimming: 4 bases; J trimming: 5 bases; junction bases outside the gene matches: 9. Per the germline V gene, CDR1 is SGHDN and CDR2 is FVKESK. The DNA for the CDR3 is TGTGCCAGCAGCCGAACGATGGGACAGGGTGACAATGAGCAGTTCTTC. This encodes CASSRTMGQGDNEQFF.